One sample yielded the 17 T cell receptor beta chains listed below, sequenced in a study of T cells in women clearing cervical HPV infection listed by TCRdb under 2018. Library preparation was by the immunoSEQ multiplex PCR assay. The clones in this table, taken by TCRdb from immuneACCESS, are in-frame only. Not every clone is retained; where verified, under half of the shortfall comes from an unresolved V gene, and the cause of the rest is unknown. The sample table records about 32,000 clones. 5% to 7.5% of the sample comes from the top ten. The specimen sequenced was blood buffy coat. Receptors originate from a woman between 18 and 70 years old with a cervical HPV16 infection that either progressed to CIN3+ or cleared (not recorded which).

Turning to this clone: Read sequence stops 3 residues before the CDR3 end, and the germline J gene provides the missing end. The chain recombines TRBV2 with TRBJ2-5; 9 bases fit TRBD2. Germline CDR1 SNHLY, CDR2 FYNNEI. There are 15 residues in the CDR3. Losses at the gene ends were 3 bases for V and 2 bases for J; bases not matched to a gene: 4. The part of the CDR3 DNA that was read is TGTGCCAGCAGTGAGCTAGCGGGGAAACAAGAGACC. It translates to CASSELAGKQET. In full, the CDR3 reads CASSELAGKQETQYF.

Incomplete CDR3 DNA: TGTGCCAGCTCACCGCAGGACAGGCTGGGGGAGACC. Translating gives CASSPQDRLGET. The whole CDR3 is CASSPQDRLGETQYF. The chain links TRBV18 to TRBJ2-5, with TRBD1 matching over 7 bases. The read comes to an end 3 residues before the CDR3 does, leaving the germline J gene to fill in the end. Germline trimming cut 3 bases from V and 5 bases from J; bases unmatched to any gene: 9. The CDR3 runs to 15 residues. The germline V gene encodes CDR1 KGHSH and CDR2 LQKENI. Full variable domain (rest looked up from reference TRBV18 and TRBJ2-5): NAGVMQNPRHLVRRRGQEARLRCSPMKGHSHVYWYRQLPEEGLKFMVYLQKENIIDESGMPKERFSAEFPKEGPSILRIQQVVRGDSAAYFCASSPQDRLGETQYFGPGTRLLVL.

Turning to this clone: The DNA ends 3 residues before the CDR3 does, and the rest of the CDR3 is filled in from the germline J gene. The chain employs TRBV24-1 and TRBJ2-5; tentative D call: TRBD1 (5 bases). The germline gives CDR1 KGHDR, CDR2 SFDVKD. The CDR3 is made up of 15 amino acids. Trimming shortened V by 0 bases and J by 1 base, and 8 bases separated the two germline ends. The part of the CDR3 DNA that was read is TGTGCCACCAGTGATTTGAAGGGGCTCCAAGAGACC. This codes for CATSDLKGLQET. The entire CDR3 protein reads CATSDLKGLQETQYF.

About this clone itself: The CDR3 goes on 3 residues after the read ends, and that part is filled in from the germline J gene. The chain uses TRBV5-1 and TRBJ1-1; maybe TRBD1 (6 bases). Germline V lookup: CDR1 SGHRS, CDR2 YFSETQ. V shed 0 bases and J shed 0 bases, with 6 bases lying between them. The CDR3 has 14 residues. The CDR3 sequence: CASSLEGVNTEAFF. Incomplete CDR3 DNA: TGCGCCAGCAGCTTGGAGGGGGTGAACACTGAA.

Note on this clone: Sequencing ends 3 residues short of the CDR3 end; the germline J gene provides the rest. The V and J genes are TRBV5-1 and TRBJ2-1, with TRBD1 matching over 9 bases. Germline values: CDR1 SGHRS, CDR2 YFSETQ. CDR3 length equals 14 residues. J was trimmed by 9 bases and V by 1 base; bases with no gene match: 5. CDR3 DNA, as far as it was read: TGCGCCAGCAGCTTGCGACAGGGGGGTGGTGAG. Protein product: CASSLRQGGGE. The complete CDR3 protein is CASSLRQGGGEQFF.

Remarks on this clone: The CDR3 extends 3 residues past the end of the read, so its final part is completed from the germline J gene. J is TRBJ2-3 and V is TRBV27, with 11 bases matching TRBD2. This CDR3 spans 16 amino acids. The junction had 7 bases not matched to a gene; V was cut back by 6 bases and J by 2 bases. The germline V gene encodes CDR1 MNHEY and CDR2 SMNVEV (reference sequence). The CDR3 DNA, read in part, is TGTGCCAGCAGACGGCTAGCGGGGGGCATCACAGATACG. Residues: CASRRLAGGITDT. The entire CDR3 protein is CASRRLAGGITDTQYF.

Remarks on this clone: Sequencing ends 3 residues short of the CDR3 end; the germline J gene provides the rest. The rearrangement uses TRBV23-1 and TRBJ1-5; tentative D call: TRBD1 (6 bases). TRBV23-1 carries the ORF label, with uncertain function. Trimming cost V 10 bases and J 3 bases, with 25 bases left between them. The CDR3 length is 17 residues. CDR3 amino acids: CATLGQSDIVPNQPQHF. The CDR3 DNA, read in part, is TGCGCCACCCTTGGACAGTCCGATATCGTCCCCAATCAGCCC.

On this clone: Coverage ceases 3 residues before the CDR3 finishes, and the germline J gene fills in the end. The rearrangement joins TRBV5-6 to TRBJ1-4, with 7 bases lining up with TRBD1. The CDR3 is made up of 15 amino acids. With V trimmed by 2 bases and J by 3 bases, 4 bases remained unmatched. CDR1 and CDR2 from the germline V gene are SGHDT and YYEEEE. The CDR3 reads CASSLTGVANEKLFF. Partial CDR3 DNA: TGTGCCAGCAGCTTAACAGGGGTCGCTAATGAAAAA.

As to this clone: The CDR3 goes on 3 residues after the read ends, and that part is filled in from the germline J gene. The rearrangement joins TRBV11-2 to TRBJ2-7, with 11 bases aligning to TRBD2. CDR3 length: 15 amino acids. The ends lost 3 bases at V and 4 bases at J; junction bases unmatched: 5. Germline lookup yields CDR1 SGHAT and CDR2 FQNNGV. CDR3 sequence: CASSFISGGAYEQYF. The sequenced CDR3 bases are TGTGCCAGCAGCTTTATTAGCGGGGGGGCTTACGAG.

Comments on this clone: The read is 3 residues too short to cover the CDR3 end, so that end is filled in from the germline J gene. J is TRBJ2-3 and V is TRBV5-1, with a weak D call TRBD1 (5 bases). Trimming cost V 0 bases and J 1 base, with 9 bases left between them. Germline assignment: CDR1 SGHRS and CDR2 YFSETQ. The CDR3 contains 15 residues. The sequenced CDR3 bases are TGCGCCAGCAGCTTGGTAGGGGATGGCACAGATACG. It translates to CASSLVGDGTDT. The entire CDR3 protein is CASSLVGDGTDTQYF.

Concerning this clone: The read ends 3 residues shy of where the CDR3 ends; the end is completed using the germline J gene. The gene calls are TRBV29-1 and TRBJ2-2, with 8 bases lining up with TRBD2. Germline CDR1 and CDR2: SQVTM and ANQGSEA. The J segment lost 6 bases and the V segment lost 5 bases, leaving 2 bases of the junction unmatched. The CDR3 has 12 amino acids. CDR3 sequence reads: CSVSGGSGELFF. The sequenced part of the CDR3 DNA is TGCAGCGTTAGCGGGGGATCCGGGGAG.

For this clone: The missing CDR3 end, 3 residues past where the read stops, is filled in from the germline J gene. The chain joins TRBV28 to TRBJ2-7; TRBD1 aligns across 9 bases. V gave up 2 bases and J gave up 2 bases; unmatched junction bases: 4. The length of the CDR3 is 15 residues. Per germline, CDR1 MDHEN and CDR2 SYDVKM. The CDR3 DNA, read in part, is TGTGCCAGCAGTTTAGGGACAGGGAGCCCCTACGAG. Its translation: CASSLGTGSPYE. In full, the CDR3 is CASSLGTGSPYEQYF. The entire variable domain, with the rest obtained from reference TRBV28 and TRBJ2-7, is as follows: DVKVTQSSRYLVKRTGEKVFLECVQDMDHENMFWYRQDPGLGLRLIYFSYDVKMKEKGDIPEGYSVSREKKERFSLILESASTNQTSMYLCASSLGTGSPYEQYFGPGTRLTVT.

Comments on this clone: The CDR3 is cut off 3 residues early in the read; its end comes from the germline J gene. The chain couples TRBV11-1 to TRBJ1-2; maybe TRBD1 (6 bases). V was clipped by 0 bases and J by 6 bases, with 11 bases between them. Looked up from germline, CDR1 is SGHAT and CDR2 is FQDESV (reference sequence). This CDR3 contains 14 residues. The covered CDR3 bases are TGTGCCAGCAGCTTAGCGGGACACCTAGATGGC. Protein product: CASSLAGHLDG. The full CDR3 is CASSLAGHLDGYTF. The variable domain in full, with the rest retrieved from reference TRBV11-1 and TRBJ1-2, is EAEVAQSPRYKITEKSQAVAFWCDPISGHATLYWYRQILGQGPELLVQFQDESVVDDSQLPKDRFSAERLKGVDSTLKIQPAELGDSAMYLCASSLAGHLDGYTFGSGTRLTVV.

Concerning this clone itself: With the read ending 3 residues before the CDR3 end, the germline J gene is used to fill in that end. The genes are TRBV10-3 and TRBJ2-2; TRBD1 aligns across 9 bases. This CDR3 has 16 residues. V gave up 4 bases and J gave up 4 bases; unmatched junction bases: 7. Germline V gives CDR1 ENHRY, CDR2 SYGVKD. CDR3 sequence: CAISAPPGQGTGELFF. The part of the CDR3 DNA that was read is TGTGCCATCAGTGCCCCCCCGGGACAGGGCACCGGGGAG.

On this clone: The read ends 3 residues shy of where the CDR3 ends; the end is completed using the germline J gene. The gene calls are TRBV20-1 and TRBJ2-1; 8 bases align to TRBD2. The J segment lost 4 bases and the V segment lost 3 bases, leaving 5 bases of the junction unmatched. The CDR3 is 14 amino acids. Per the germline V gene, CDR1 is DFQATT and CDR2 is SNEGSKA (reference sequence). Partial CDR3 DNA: TGCAGTGCTAGCGGGGGGGGAGATTACAATGAG. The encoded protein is CSASGGGDYNE. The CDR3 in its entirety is CSASGGGDYNEQFF.

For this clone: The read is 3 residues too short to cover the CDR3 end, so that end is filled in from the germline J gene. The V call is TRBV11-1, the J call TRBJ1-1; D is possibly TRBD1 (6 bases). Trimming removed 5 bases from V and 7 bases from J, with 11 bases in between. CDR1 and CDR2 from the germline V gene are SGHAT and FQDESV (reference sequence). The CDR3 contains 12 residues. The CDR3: CASSRRQDEAFF. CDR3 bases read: TGTGCCAGCAGCCGACGACAGGATGAA. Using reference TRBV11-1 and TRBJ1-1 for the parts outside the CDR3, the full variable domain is EAEVAQSPRYKITEKSQAVAFWCDPISGHATLYWYRQILGQGPELLVQFQDESVVDDSQLPKDRFSAERLKGVDSTLKIQPAELGDSAMYLCASSRRQDEAFFGQGTRLTVV.

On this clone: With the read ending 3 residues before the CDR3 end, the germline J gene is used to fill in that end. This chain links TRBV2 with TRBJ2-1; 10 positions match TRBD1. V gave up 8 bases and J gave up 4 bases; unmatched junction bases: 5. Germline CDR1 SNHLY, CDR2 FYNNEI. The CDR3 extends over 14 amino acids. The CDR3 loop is CASGRQGAYNEQFF. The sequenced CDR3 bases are TGTGCCAGCGGTCGACAGGGGGCATACAATGAG.